There are many counts of the clone carrying this T cell receptor beta chain. The data derive from a study of blood T cell repertoires in COVID-19. Turning to the study itself: COVID-19 samples, acute and convalescent, were from the United States, Italy and Spain. T cells, B-cell-depleted T cells, or PBMCs supplied cDNA or gDNA.

This CDR3 contains 15 residues. The V end lost 6 bases, the J end lost 7 bases, and 20 bases lay between the germline ends. Germline V gives CDR1 KGHDR, CDR2 SFDVKD. In the original processing: Counts of nucleated cells, estimated from reference gene primer amplification, were obtained. Profiling relied on immunoSEQ multiplex PCR, and the TCRdb table lists in-frame clones only, not all of them. That table is the source of V, J and clone size, and D and trimming were worked out from the DNA. The repertoire holds more than 100,000 clones, with approximately 87% as singletons. Sequenced input: peripheral blood. The source of this sequence is a man between 65 and 85 years old with active COVID-19. J is TRBJ2-5 and V is TRBV24-1, with TRBD1 as a possible D gene (6 bases). In DNA form, the CDR3 reads TGTGCCACCAGTCCCTCGACAGGCGGATCCGGGACCCAGTACTTC. Translating gives CATSPSTGGSGTQYF.